The 6 T cell receptor beta chains presented below share a single source sample, sequenced in a study of blood T cells in healthy people across ages. Combining a sample-barcoded 5' primer with a J-beta primer mix, a second PCR ran for about 6 to 11 cycles. TCRdb independently ran MiXCR on the 5' RACE reads; one entry per CDR3 protein. Among fewer than 750,000 distinct CDR3 sequences listed, 52% were seen once. Sequenced material: blood. Source of these receptors: a woman older than 75 in good health.

The sample holds many counts of this clonotype. The chain is built from TRBV4-1 and TRBJ2-3; D is unresolved. This CDR3 spans 15 amino acids. V lost 0 bases and J lost 3, with 10 bases in between. The germline V gene has CDR1 MGHRA and CDR2 YSYEKL. CDR3 region: CASSQDRKGTDTQYF. The CDR3 DNA sequence: TGCGCCAGCAGCCAAGATCGGAAGGGTACAGATACGCAGTATTTT.

Ten or more counts support this clonotype. The J gene is TRBJ2-2, the V gene TRBV6-6; D remains unclear. V was shortened by 5 bases and J by 8 bases, with 12 bases between the two germline ends. CDR1 and CDR2 (germline): MNHNY, SVGAGI (reference sequence). The CDR3 has 13 amino acids. For the CDR3, the DNA is TGTGCCAGCAGTCAAGGCCCCCCTGGGGAGCTGTTTTTT. It is translated as CASSQGPPGELFF.

V and J are TRBV11-2 and TRBJ2-7; D possibly corresponds to TRBD2 (5 bases). The DNA end is a closer match to TRBJ2-5, so the J assignment may be wrong. The CDR3 length is 15 residues. Germline-derived CDR1 and CDR2 are SGHAT and FQNNGV. In DNA, the CDR3 is TGTGCCAGCAGCTTAGATAGCGCGGATCAAGAGACCCAGTACTTC. Amino acid sequence: CASSLDSADQETQYF.

The V call is TRBV29-1, the J call TRBJ1-2; 7 nucleotides line up with TRBD1. From germline, CDR1 is SQVTM and CDR2 ANQGSEA. This CDR3 spans 15 amino acids. The J segment lost 2 bases and the V segment lost 3 bases, leaving 9 bases of the junction unmatched. The CDR3 nucleotides are TGCAGCGTTGAGGAGGGAGGGGGCAAAAACTATGGCTACACCTTC. Amino acids: CSVEEGGGKNYGYTF. Supplemented by reference TRBV29-1 and TRBJ1-2, the full variable domain reads SAVISQKPSRDICQRGTSLTIQCQVDSQVTMMFWYRQQPGQSLTLIATANQGSEATYESGFVIDKFPISRPNLTFSTLTVSNMSPEDSSIYLCSVEEGGGKNYGYTFGSGTRLTVV.

This clonotype has a count of ten or more. The chain combines TRBV5-1 with TRBJ2-3; tentatively, D is TRBD2 (6 bases). V was clipped by 7 bases and J by 2 bases, with 20 bases between them. This CDR3 region has 16 residues. Germline-derived CDR1 and CDR2 are SGHRS and YFSETQ. CDR3 in DNA: TGCGCCAGCCGGAACGGTCTGCGGGGAAACACAGATACGCAGTATTTT. It translates to CASRNGLRGNTDTQYF.

Many counts were recorded for this clonotype. J is TRBJ2-1 and V is TRBV6-5, with D hard to call. The germline gives CDR1 MNHEY, CDR2 SVGAGI. The CDR3 has 17 amino acids. V lost 2 bases and J 1 base, leaving 15 bases between the germline ends. CDR3 coding DNA: TGTGCCAGCAGTTACACGGCAGCCCTTGAATCCTACAATGAGCAGTTCTTC. This sequence encodes CASSYTAALESYNEQFF.